This T cell receptor (beta chain) was identified in a study of shared clonotypes between healthy human individuals. Study outcomes and limitations: Sharing across four donors was highest in naive CD4 (around 5%) and lowest in memory CD8 (around 0.4%).

The length of the CDR3 is 15 residues. CDR1 is KGHSH and CDR2 is LQKENI in the germline V gene. V lost 1 base to trimming and J lost 4 bases; unmatched junction nucleotides: 4. It was 200 to 250 ng DNA, 25,000 to 35,000 T cell genomes, that sorted-subset replicate PCRs used. In the authors' workflow: ImmunoSEQ supplied junction-only sequences lacking quality scores, so filtering was different. TCRdb keeps only in-frame clones here, not all; method: immunoSEQ multiplex PCR. Clone size and V and J calls were adopted from that table, with D and trimming inferred from the DNA. The sample includes about 980,000 clones, 60% to 85% of them seen just once. As to this clone: The antigen is unknown. Other nucleotide sequences from this sample produce the same CDR3.

The sequenced sample was memory CD4+ T cells sorted from blood. Documented subset: CD45RA-negative fraction. The chain has TRBV18 and TRBJ1-5; 7 bases are a match to TRBD1. The receptor was derived from a man between 18 and 29 years old in good health. The CDR3 protein is CASSPQTGPNQPQHF. In nucleotides, the CDR3 is TGTGCCAGCTCACCACAGACAGGGCCGAATCAGCCCCAGCATTTT.